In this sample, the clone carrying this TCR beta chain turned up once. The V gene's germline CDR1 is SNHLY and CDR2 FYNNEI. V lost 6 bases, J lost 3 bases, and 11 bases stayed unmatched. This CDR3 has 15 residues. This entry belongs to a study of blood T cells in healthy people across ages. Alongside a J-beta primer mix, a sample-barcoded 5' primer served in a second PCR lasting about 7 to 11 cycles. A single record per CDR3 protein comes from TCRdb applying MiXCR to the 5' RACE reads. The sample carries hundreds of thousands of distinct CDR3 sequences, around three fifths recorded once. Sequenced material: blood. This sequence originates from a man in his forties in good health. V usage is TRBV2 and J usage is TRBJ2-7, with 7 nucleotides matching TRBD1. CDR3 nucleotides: TGTGCCAGCAGGCCACAGACAGGGCCAAGCTACGAGCAGTACTTC. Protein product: CASRPQTGPSYEQYF.